The T cell receptor (beta chain) described here comes from a study of blood T cell repertoires in COVID-19. The table came from immunoSEQ multiplex PCR; TCRdb's copy has only in-frame clones and leaves some out. The profile shows 95,000 to 150,000 clones, 65% to 85% of them singletons. The clonotype was recovered from an elderly man with active or convalescent COVID-19. Input material: peripheral blood.

The CDR3 sequence is CASSDSNTEAFF. CDR3 nucleotides: TGTGCCAGCAGCGACTCCAACACTGAAGCTTTCTTT. The rearrangement uses TRBV6-5 and TRBJ1-1; D is unresolved. This CDR3 spans 12 amino acids. Trimming removed 6 bases from V and 2 bases from J, with 7 bases in between. Germline V CDR1 and CDR2: MNHEY, SVGAGI.